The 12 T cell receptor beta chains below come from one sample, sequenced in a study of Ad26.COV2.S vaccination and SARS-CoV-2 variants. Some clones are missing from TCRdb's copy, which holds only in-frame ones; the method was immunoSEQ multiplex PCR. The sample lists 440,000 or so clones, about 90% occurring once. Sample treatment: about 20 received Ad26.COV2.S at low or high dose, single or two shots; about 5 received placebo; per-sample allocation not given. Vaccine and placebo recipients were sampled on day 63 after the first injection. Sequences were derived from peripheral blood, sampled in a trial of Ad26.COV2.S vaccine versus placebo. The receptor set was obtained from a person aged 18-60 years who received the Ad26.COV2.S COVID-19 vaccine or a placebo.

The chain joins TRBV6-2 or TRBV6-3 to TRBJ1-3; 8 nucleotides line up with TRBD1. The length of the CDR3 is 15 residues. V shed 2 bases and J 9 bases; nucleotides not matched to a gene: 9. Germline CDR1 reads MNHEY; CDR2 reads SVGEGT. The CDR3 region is CASSYLDRARSTIYF. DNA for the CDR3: TGTGCCAGCAGTTACCTGGACAGGGCGCGAAGCACCATATATTTT.

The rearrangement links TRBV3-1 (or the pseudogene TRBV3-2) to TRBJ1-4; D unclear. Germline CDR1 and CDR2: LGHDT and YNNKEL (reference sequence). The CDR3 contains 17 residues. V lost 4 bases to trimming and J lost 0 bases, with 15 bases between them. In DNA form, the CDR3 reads TGTGCCAGCAGCCCAAAGGCAGGCAGTGCAACTAATGAAAAACTGTTTTTT. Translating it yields CASSPKAGSATNEKLFF.

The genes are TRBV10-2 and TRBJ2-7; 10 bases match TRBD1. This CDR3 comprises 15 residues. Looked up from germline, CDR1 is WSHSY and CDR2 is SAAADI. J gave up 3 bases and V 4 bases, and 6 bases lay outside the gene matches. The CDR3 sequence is CASSARTGGIYEQYF. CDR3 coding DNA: TGCGCCAGCAGTGCTAGGACAGGGGGGATCTACGAGCAGTACTTC.

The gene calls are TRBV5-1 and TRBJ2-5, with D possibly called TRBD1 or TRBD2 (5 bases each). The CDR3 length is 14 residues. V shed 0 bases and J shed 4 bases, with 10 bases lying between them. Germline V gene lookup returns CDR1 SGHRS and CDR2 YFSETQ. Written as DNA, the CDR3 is TGCGCCAGCAGCTTGGTTGGGGGATCAGAGACCCAGTACTTC. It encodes CASSLVGGSETQYF.

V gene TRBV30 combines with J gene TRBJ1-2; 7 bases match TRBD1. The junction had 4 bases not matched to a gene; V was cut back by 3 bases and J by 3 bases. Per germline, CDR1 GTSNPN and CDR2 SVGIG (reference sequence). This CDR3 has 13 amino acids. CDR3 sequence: CAWRRGRDYGYTF. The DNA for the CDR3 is TGTGCCTGGAGAAGGGGGCGCGACTATGGCTACACCTTC.

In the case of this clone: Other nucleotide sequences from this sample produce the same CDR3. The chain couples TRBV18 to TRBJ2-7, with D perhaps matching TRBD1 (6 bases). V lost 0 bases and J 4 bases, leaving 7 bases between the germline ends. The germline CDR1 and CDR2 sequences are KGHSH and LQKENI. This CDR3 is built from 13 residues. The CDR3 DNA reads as TGTGCCAGCTCACCACCGACAGGTTACGAGCAGTACTTC. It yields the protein CASSPPTGYEQYF.

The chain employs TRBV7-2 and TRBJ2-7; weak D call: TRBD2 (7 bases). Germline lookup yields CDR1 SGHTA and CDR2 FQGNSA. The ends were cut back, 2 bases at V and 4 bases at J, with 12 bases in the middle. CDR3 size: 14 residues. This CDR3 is CASSLLRGRYEQYF. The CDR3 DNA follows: TGTGCCAGCAGCTTATTGCGGGGGCGGTACGAGCAGTACTTC.

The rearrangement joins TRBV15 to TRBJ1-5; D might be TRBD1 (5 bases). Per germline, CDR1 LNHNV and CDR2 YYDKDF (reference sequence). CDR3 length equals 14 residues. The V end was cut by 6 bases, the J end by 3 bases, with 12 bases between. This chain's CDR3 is CATRLDSYNQPQHF. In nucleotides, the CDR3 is TGTGCCACCAGACTTGACAGCTACAATCAGCCCCAGCATTTT.

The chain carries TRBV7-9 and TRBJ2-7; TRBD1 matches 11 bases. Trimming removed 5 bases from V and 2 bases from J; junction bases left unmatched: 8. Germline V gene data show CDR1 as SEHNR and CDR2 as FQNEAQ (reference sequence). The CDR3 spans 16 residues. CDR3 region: CASSHGTGGLTYEQYF. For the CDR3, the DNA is TGTGCCAGCAGCCATGGGACAGGGGGTCTAACCTACGAGCAGTACTTC.

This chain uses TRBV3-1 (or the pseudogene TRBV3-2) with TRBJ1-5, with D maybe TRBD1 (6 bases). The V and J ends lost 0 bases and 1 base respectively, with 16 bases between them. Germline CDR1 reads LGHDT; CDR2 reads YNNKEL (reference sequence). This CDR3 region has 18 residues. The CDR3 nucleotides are TGTGCCAGCAGCCAAGATTCAAGATGGGGGGCGAGCAATCAGCCCCAGCATTTT. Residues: CASSQDSRWGASNQPQHF.

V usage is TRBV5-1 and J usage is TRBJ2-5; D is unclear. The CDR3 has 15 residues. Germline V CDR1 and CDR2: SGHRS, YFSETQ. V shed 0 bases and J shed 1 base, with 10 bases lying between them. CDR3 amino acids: CASSLGTVLQETQYF. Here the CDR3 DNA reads TGCGCCAGCAGCTTGGGAACAGTACTCCAAGAGACCCAGTACTTC. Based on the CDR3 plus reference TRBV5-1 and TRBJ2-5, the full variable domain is KAGVTQTPRYLIKTRGQQVTLSCSPISGHRSVSWYQQTPGQGLQFLFEYFSETQRNKGNFPGRFSGRQFSNSRSEMNVSTLELGDSALYLCASSLGTVLQETQYFGPGTRLLVL.

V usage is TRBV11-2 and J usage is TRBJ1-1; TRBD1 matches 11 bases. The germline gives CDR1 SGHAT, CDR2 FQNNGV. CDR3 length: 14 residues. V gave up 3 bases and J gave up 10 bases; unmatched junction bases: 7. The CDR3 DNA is TGTGCCAGCAGCTTTTCCGGGACAGGGGGAAGAGCTTTCTTT. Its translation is CASSFSGTGGRAFF.